This TCR beta chain came from a study of CD8+ T cells in alopecia areata. Study observations and caveats: It was observed that many expanded lesional clones persisted in scalp and blood during tofacitinib.

This CDR3 comprises 14 residues. In germline, CDR1 is SQVTM, CDR2 ANQGSEA. V was clipped by 4 bases and J by 6 bases, with 19 bases between them. Following extraction, RNA underwent reverse transcription to cDNA, which served as the sequencing template. Repertoires were generated with immunoSEQ multiplex PCR, while TCRdb's copy carries only in-frame clones and drops some. The sample records 200,000 to 250,000 clones, roughly two fifths being singletons. With respect to this clone: What it binds is not known.

Indicated treatment: oral pan-JAK inhibitor, 5-10 mg twice daily. Lesional scalp punch biopsies and peripheral blood came from alopecia areata patients. The sequences come from CD4+ T cells sorted from blood, collected around week 31, from a patient treated with tofacitinib. The genes are TRBV29-1 and TRBJ2-7; D might be TRBD2 (5 bases). This TCR came from a human donor with alopecia areata. CDR3 nucleotides: TGCAGCGTTGCAGGCAACGGAGGATCGTCCGAGCAGTACTTC. As protein: CSVAGNGGSSEQYF.